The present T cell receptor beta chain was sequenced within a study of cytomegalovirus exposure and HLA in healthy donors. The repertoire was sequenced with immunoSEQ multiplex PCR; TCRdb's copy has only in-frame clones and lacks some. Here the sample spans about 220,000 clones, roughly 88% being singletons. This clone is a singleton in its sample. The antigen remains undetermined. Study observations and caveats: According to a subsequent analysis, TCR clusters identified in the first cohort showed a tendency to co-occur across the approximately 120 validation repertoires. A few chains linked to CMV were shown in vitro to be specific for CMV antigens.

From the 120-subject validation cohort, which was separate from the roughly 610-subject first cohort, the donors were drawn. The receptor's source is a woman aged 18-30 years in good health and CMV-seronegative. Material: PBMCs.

CDR3 sequence (DNA): TGTGCCAGCAGGTGGGAAGCGGGAGCTTACAATGAGCAGTTCTTC. It encodes CASRWEAGAYNEQFF. The rearrangement joins TRBV2 to TRBJ2-1, with TRBD2 matching 8 bases. The V gene end was trimmed by 6 bases and the J gene end by 4 bases; junction bases not matched to a gene: 8. Germline V CDR1 and CDR2: SNHLY, FYNNEI. The CDR3 runs 15 residues.